This TCR beta chain is drawn from a study of persistence of HIV-infected CD4 T cells. Across the whole study: Isolated cells were CMV- and HIV-1 Gag-responding CD4+ T cells.

This clone occurred a few times. What it binds is unknown. Study findings and constraints: Compared with CD3/CD28-stimulated cells, CMV- and Gag-responding cells showed lower TCRbeta richness.

This CDR3 is 12 amino acids long. V lost 0 bases to trimming and J lost 4 bases, with 7 bases between them. The germline V gene encodes CDR1 GTSNPN and CDR2 SVGIG (reference sequence). Cells were stimulated with CMV-infected fibroblast lysates at 8 to 10 ug/mL. Sorted nonresponding memory CD4+ T cells were CD40L-negative, CD69-negative, CD45RO-high. Donors were HIV-1-infected adults who began suppressive ART during chronic infection. CD8-depleted PBMCs were stimulated 15 to 20 hours with anti-CD28/CD49d costimulation, CD40-blocking antibody and enfuvirtide. Sequencing used immunoSEQ version 4 in survey mode. The table came from immunoSEQ multiplex PCR; TCRdb's copy has only in-frame clones and leaves some out. The sample lists about 48,000 clones; 75% to 85% were seen once.

The origin of this receptor is an adult man with HIV who was CMV-seropositive. The chain combines TRBV30 with TRBJ2-7, with D uncertain. The sample consisted of CD4+ T cells sorted from PBMCs after roughly 18-hour stimulation, taken from a patient who received antiretroviral therapy. As DNA, the CDR3 is TGTGCCTGGAGTGTCTCGGAGTACGAGCAGTACTTC. It specifies CAWSVSEYEQYF.